The 25 T cell receptor beta chains below all came from one sample that was sequenced in a study of beta chain features in type 1 diabetes. Study results and limitations: The study found moderately but significantly shorter TCRB CDR3s in all four CD4+ subsets of Type 1 diabetes patients.

Antigen specificity for these receptors is unknown. Sequenced material consisted of expressed TCRB transcripts (all of the isolated RNA was reverse transcribed). The assay was immunoSEQ multiplex PCR, and TCRdb's table has in-frame clones only and misses some. This table holds 640,000 or so clones, about 14% found once. The sequencing sample was made of naive CD4+ T cells from blood. Every receptor here comes from a man younger than 30 with type 1 diabetes.

This clone was counted only a few times. The chain couples TRBV30 to TRBJ1-1; D not certain. The CDR3 length is 11 residues. V was shortened by 5 bases and J by 4 bases, with 8 bases between the two germline ends. The germline gives CDR1 GTSNPN, CDR2 SVGIG (reference sequence). The CDR3 nucleotides read TGTGCCTGGGTTCTAGCCACTGAAGCTTTCTTT. Its translation is CAWVLATEAFF.

This clone showed up just a few times. The gene calls are TRBV6-1 and TRBJ2-7; TRBD2 aligns across 7 bases. V shed 3 bases, J shed 5 bases, and the junction held 7 bases outside the gene matches. Germline V gene data show CDR1 as MNHNS and CDR2 as SASEGT. The CDR3 loop spans 14 amino acids. The CDR3 is CASSEPGRSDEQYF. The CDR3 DNA is TGTGCCAGCAGTGAGCCCGGGAGGTCCGACGAGCAGTACTTC.

V gene TRBV4-1 combines with J gene TRBJ2-7, with 9 bases fitting TRBD1. This CDR3 spans 15 amino acids. CDR1 and CDR2 (germline): MGHRA, YSYEKL. Unmatched junction bases numbered 10, after V lost 3 bases and J lost 7 bases. The CDR3 loop reads CASSQWGTGLREQYF. In nucleotides, the CDR3 is TGCGCCAGCAGCCAGTGGGGGACAGGGTTGCGGGAGCAGTACTTC.

The chain carries TRBV2 and TRBJ2-1; 14 bases agree with TRBD2. V gave up 7 bases and J gave up 5 bases; unmatched junction bases: 4. The CDR3 length is 15 residues. Germline-derived CDR1 and CDR2 are SNHLY and FYNNEI. The DNA of the CDR3 is TGTGCCAGCAACGGACTAGCGGGAGGCAACAATGAGCAGTTCTTC. Translation gives CASNGLAGGNNEQFF. The whole variable domain, remainder taken from reference TRBV2 and TRBJ2-1, is EPEVTQTPSHQVTQMGQEVILRCVPISNHLYFYWYRQILGQKVEFLVSFYNNEISEKSEIFDDQFSVERPDGSNFTLKIRSTKLEDSAMYFCASNGLAGGNNEQFFGPGTRLTVL.

The genes are TRBV9 and TRBJ1-1; D gene ambiguous. This CDR3 comprises 12 residues. Looked up from germline, CDR1 is SGDLS and CDR2 is YYNGEE. With 4 bases removed from V and 0 bases from J, the gap between germline ends came to 4 bases. As DNA, the CDR3 is TGTGCCAGCAGCAACATGAACACTGAAGCTTTCTTT. Translating it yields CASSNMNTEAFF.

This clone was observed a few times. The J gene is TRBJ2-2, the V gene TRBV6-1; perhaps TRBD2 as D (5 bases). The V end was cut by 2 bases, the J end by 2 bases, with 12 bases between. This CDR3 has 16 residues. From germline, CDR1 is MNHNS and CDR2 SASEGT. CDR3 DNA: TGTGCCAGCAGTGAATTTGACTACCGTAACACCGGGGAGCTGTTTTTT. Translating it yields CASSEFDYRNTGELFF.

This clone was detected a few times. The chain links TRBV14 to TRBJ2-5, with D possibly called TRBD1 or TRBD2 (5 bases each). V dropped 4 bases and J dropped 5 bases, with 11 bases sitting between them. Looked up from germline, CDR1 is SGHDN and CDR2 is FVKESK. There are 13 residues in the CDR3. The CDR3: CASSLGAWETQYF. In nucleotides, the CDR3 is TGTGCCAGCAGCCTCGGGGCGTGGGAGACCCAGTACTTC.

This clone has more than one count but fewer than ten. This chain links TRBV13 with TRBJ1-5; maybe TRBD1 (5 bases). The V gene's germline CDR1 is PRHDT and CDR2 FYEKMQ (reference sequence). Trimming removed 5 bases at V and 2 bases at J, with 7 bases between. The CDR3 runs to 13 residues. CDR3 bases: TGTGCCAGCAGCCGGACACGCAATCAGCCCCAGCATTTT. This gives the protein CASSRTRNQPQHF.

The chain employs TRBV18 and TRBJ1-5; 10 nucleotides align to TRBD1. The V and J ends lost 6 bases and 4 bases, in that order; junction bases with no gene match: 3. The germline gives CDR1 KGHSH, CDR2 LQKENI. The CDR3 sequence is 14 residues long. CDR3 nucleotides: TGTGCCAGCTCGGGGGACAGGGGTAATCAGCCCCAGCATTTT. It yields the protein CASSGDRGNQPQHF.

V and J are TRBV28 and TRBJ2-7; no definite D call. Between the trimmed V and J ends, which lost 2 bases and 6 bases, there was a span of 11 bases. This CDR3 has 13 amino acids. Germline V gene data show CDR1 as MDHEN and CDR2 as SYDVKM. CDR3 sequence reads: CASSLDPPVEQYF. As DNA, the CDR3 is TGTGCCAGCAGTTTAGACCCCCCCGTCGAGCAGTACTTC.

This clone was detected only a few times. This chain links TRBV30 with TRBJ2-3; D gene ambiguous. The germline gives CDR1 GTSNPN, CDR2 SVGIG (reference sequence). V was trimmed by 0 bases and J by 0 bases, leaving 7 bases between them. The CDR3 covers 14 residues. The CDR3: CAWSVRGSTDTQYF. The CDR3 nucleotides read TGTGCCTGGAGTGTACGAGGAAGCACAGATACGCAGTATTTT.

The table lists this clone with a few counts. This chain uses TRBV29-1 with TRBJ2-7; the D is unclear. The CDR3 contains 13 residues. CDR1 SQVTM and CDR2 ANQGSEA come from the germline V gene. Trimming removed 4 bases from V and 0 bases from J, with 10 bases in between. DNA of the CDR3: TGCAGCGTTGCCAGGACCCTCTCCTACGAGCAGTACTTC. It translates to CSVARTLSYEQYF.

This clone was found a few times. CDR3 sequence: CAWKLAGAPGTQYF. The CDR3 nucleotides read TGTGCCTGGAAACTAGCGGGTGCGCCAGGGACCCAGTACTTC. V is TRBV30 and J is TRBJ2-5; 9 nucleotides line up with TRBD2. V lost 4 bases to trimming and J lost 7 bases; unmatched junction nucleotides: 10. CDR1 is GTSNPN and CDR2 is SVGIG in the germline V gene (reference sequence). The CDR3 covers 14 residues.

The gene calls are TRBV6-5 and TRBJ2-7; maybe TRBD2 (6 bases). Germline-derived CDR1 and CDR2 are MNHEY and SVGAGI. The CDR3 loop spans 14 amino acids. Trimming took 4 bases from V and 5 from J, leaving 15 bases between them. Written as DNA, the CDR3 is TGTGCCAGCAGTTCCACCGGGGGTGGGGACGAGCAGTACTTC. Encoded protein: CASSSTGGGDEQYF.

Only a few counts were recorded for this clone. In the same sample, other DNA sequences code for this CDR3. V is TRBV29-1 and J is TRBJ2-7; D is undetermined. The V and J ends lost 6 bases and 0 bases respectively, with 3 bases between them. In germline, CDR1 is SQVTM, CDR2 ANQGSEA. The CDR3 runs 10 residues. The CDR3 protein is CSVGSYEQYF. The CDR3 DNA sequence: TGCAGCGTGGGCTCCTACGAGCAGTACTTC.

This clone showed up just a few times. The rearrangement links TRBV7-2 to TRBJ2-5, with D possibly being TRBD1 (5 bases). Trimming removed 7 bases from V and 2 bases from J, with 17 bases in between. The CDR3 sequence is 15 residues long. Looked up from germline, CDR1 is SGHTA and CDR2 is FQGNSA. The chain's CDR3 is CASTPGGRAQETQYF. DNA of the CDR3: TGTGCCAGCACCCCCGGCGGCAGGGCTCAAGAGACCCAGTACTTC.

Written as DNA, the CDR3 is TGCGCCAGCAGCTTGGAGGGCGGGGGAAAGGGGCCCTACGAGCAGTACTTC. Its translation is CASSLEGGGKGPYEQYF. The V and J genes are TRBV5-1 and TRBJ2-7; the match to TRBD2 covers 7 bases. Looked up from germline, CDR1 is SGHRS and CDR2 is YFSETQ. V was clipped by 0 bases and J by 2 bases; unmatched bases: 11. The CDR3 consists of 17 residues. Combining the CDR3 with reference TRBV5-1 and TRBJ2-7 gives the whole variable domain KAGVTQTPRYLIKTRGQQVTLSCSPISGHRSVSWYQQTPGQGLQFLFEYFSETQRNKGNFPGRFSGRQFSNSRSEMNVSTLELGDSALYLCASSLEGGGKGPYEQYFGPGTRLTVT.

The chain joins TRBV6-1 to TRBJ2-1; 9 nucleotides align to TRBD2. Germline assignment: CDR1 MNHNS and CDR2 SASEGT. After removal of 4 bases from V and 4 bases from J, the junction contained 8 bases not matched to a gene. The CDR3 is 16 residues long. The CDR3 protein is CASSGPLAGVYNEQFF. Here the CDR3 DNA reads TGTGCCAGCAGTGGCCCTTTAGCGGGAGTTTACAATGAGCAGTTCTTC.

This clone was detected only a few times. The V and J genes are TRBV6-6 and TRBJ1-1, with D uncertain. The CDR3 extends over 13 amino acids. Germline V gene sequence: CDR1 MNHNY, CDR2 SVGAGI (reference sequence). V was cut by 7 bases and J by 7 bases, with 16 bases left in between. CDR3 sequence reads: CASTPSVLGEAFF. The CDR3 DNA is TGTGCCAGCACCCCATCAGTTCTAGGTGAAGCTTTCTTT.

This sequence joins TRBV20-1 and TRBJ2-1; 7 bases are a match to TRBD2. This CDR3 has 11 amino acids. The germline CDR1 and CDR2 sequences are DFQATT and SNEGSKA (reference sequence). V was clipped by 2 bases and J by 11 bases; unmatched bases: 3. Written as DNA, the CDR3 is TGCAGTGCTAGATCGGGGGGAAAGCAGTTCTTC. This gives the protein CSARSGGKQFF.

A few counts support this clone. The chain carries TRBV28 and TRBJ2-7; TRBD1 aligns across 7 bases. This CDR3 has 12 residues. CDR1 is MDHEN and CDR2 is SYDVKM in the germline V gene. After removal of 7 bases from V and 4 bases from J, the junction contained 4 bases not matched to a gene. Written as DNA, the CDR3 is TGTGCCAGCAACTCCAGGGGGTACGAGCAGTACTTC. It is translated as CASNSRGYEQYF.

This clone turned up a few times. V usage is TRBV19 and J usage is TRBJ2-3; D gene uncertain. V was clipped by 5 bases and J by 0 bases, with 9 bases between them. Germline CDR1 reads LNHDA; CDR2 reads SQIVND (reference sequence). CDR3 length: 14 amino acids. CDR3 DNA: TGTGCCAGTAGTCTGAGGTCTAGCACAGATACGCAGTATTTT. This encodes CASSLRSSTDTQYF.

The CDR3 DNA reads as TGTGCCAGCAGCCATCCGGGCGGGCAGGAGACCCAGTACTTC. The encoded protein is CASSHPGGQETQYF. The chain uses TRBV14 and TRBJ2-5, with D tentatively TRBD2 (5 bases). V lost 3 bases, J lost 5 bases, and 13 bases lay in between. The CDR3 loop spans 14 amino acids. The germline V gene encodes CDR1 SGHDN and CDR2 FVKESK.

This clone was seen a few times. The chain has TRBV7-6 and TRBJ2-7; 8 bases are a match to TRBD2. V lost 5 bases, J lost 6 bases, and 15 bases stayed unmatched. Germline lookup yields CDR1 SGHVS and CDR2 FNYEAQ. This CDR3 is built from 16 residues. The CDR3 DNA reads as TGTGCCAGCAGCACCCTTGTGTCGAGCGGGAGTCGCGAGCAGTACTTC. Translating it yields CASSTLVSSGSREQYF.

The V gene is TRBV5-1, the J gene TRBJ1-2; possibly TRBD1 for D (5 bases). This CDR3 contains 15 residues. V was pared by 0 bases and J by 2 bases, with 11 bases between. Germline assignment: CDR1 SGHRS and CDR2 YFSETQ. The CDR3 loop is CASSLEGPSNYGYTF. CDR3 DNA sequence: TGCGCCAGCAGCTTGGAGGGGCCCTCCAACTATGGCTACACCTTC.